This TCR beta chain was obtained from a study of regulatory T cells in long-lasting Graves disease. Study-level results: A greater number of public clonotypes (approximately 2,500) was shared by persistent patients than by new patients (just over 950).

Assembly of TCR beta libraries relied on iRepertoire HTBI primers together with Arm-PCR of CDR3 regions. TCRdb reprocessed the multiplex PCR reads via MiXCR and lists one record per CDR3 protein. The table lists 510,000 or so distinct CDR3 sequences, 12% of them singletons. The time point is: newly diagnosed GD, antithyroid drugs for less than 3 months. Generation of the TCR library employed RNA extracted from PBMCs. Concerning this clonotype itself: Antigen: not known.

The junction had 6 bases not matched to a gene; V was cut back by 6 bases and J by 6 bases. The V gene's germline CDR1 is SGHTA and CDR2 FQGTGA. CDR3 length: 16 amino acids. This sample also appeared in a second study, on T cells in Graves' hyperthyroidism and ophthalmopathy.

The V gene is TRBV7-3, the J gene TRBJ2-2, with 14 bases aligning to TRBD2. The sample here was peripheral blood mononuclear cells (PBMCs), taken at new diagnosis, from a patient treated with antithyroid drugs. This sequence originates from a woman under 40 with Graves disease. The CDR3 DNA sequence: TGTGCCAGCAGTCCGGGACTAGCGGGAGTACCCGGGGAGCTGTTTTTT. Protein sequence: CASSPGLAGVPGELFF.